This T cell receptor beta chain was captured by sequencing in a study of cytomegalovirus exposure and HLA in healthy donors. General study results and limits: Certain indistinguishable V segments, among them TRBV6-2 and TRBV6-3, were excluded.

To note about this clone: The antigen is unknown.

PCR used 60 Vbeta primers and 13 Jbeta primers. Only in-frame clones appear in the TCRdb table, and some are missing; sequencing was by immunoSEQ multiplex PCR. The sample comprises around 99,000 clones, over 60% of which are singletons, and under 5% rests with the top ten. CDR1 is SNHLY, CDR2 FYNNEI, per germline. With 5 bases removed from V and 3 bases from J, the gap between germline ends came to 14 bases. This CDR3 contains 15 residues. Material: PBMCs. V is TRBV2 and J is TRBJ2-1; perhaps TRBD1 as D (5 bases). This TCR was sampled from a male donor in good health and CMV-seronegative. CDR3 amino acids: CASSLDSSRYNEQFF. DNA for the CDR3: TGTGCCAGCAGTCTAGACAGCTCCCGCTACAATGAGCAGTTCTTC.